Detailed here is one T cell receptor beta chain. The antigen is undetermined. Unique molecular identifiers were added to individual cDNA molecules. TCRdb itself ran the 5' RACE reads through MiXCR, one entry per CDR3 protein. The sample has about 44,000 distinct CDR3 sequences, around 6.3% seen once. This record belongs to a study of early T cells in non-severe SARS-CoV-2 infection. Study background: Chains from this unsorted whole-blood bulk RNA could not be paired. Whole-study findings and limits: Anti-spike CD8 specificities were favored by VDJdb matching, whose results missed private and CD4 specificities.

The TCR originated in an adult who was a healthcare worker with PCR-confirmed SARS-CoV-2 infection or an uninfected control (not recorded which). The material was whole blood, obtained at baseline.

DNA for the CDR3: TGTGCCAGCAGTTTTCCGGCAACTAGCGGCACAGATACGCAGTATTTT. It encodes CASSFPATSGTDTQYF. The genes are TRBV28 and TRBJ2-3; 7 bases agree with TRBD2. The CDR3 spans 16 residues. Germline lookup yields CDR1 MDHEN and CDR2 SYDVKM. The ends lost 3 bases at V and 1 base at J; junction bases unmatched: 7.